The 16 T cell receptor beta chains given below trace back to one sample, sequenced in a study of Tregs in tolerant kidney transplant recipients. Related graft donors supplied nonmyeloablative bone marrow transplants, and mixed chimerism was transient. The repertoire was sequenced with immunoSEQ multiplex PCR; TCRdb's copy has only in-frame clones and lacks some. The sample includes 65,000 to 85,000 clones, 91% of them seen just once. This specimen consisted of CD4+ T cells from blood (PBMCs), obtained 24 months after the transplant. All receptors derive from a human patient who received a combined kidney and bone marrow transplant. Some T cells may be the graft donor's.

The V and J genes are TRBV7-9 and TRBJ2-1; weak D call: TRBD2 (5 bases). V lost 4 bases and J lost 8, with 15 bases in between. The length of the CDR3 is 14 residues. CDR1 SEHNR and CDR2 FQNEAQ come from the germline V gene (reference sequence). CDR3 sequence reads: CASSSLGLAYEQFF. CDR3 nucleotides: TGTGCCAGCAGCTCCCTGGGCCTAGCCTATGAGCAGTTCTTC.

V is TRBV5-1 and J is TRBJ2-1; 9 bases match TRBD2. This CDR3 has 15 amino acids. Germline-derived CDR1 and CDR2 are SGHRS and YFSETQ. J gave up 6 bases and V 6 bases, and 10 bases lay outside the gene matches. The CDR3 DNA follows: TGCGCCAGCACCGTGGCGGGAGGGCAGGGCAATGAGCAGTTCTTC. This translates into CASTVAGGQGNEQFF.

The V gene is TRBV11-3, the J gene TRBJ1-2; D call uncertain. This CDR3 contains 12 residues. The V gene's germline CDR1 is SGHNT and CDR2 YENEEA. Trimming shortened V by 3 bases and J by 8 bases, and 10 bases separated the two germline ends. CDR3 nucleotide sequence: TGTGCCAGCAGCTTTCAGCGGTCGGGCTACACCTTC. Its translation is CASSFQRSGYTF.

V usage is TRBV28 and J usage is TRBJ1-2; no clear D. V was clipped by 3 bases and J by 2 bases, with 13 bases between them. The CDR3 has 15 amino acids. Germline CDR1 reads MDHEN; CDR2 reads SYDVKM. CDR3 residues: CASSFPGRPNYGYTF. For the CDR3, the DNA is TGTGCCAGCAGTTTCCCGGGTCGCCCCAACTATGGCTACACCTTC.

The chain carries TRBV4-1 and TRBJ2-5, with D possibly being TRBD2 (6 bases). The CDR3 runs 17 residues. V was clipped by 4 bases and J by 1 base, with 19 bases between them. The germline V gene encodes CDR1 MGHRA and CDR2 YSYEKL. CDR3 DNA: TGCGCCAGCAGCCCCCTCAAAGGAGGGATAGTCCAAGAGACCCAGTACTTC. Translated: CASSPLKGGIVQETQYF.

The V and J genes are TRBV4-3 and TRBJ2-1, with 9 bases that match TRBD2. Germline loops: CDR1 LGHNA, CDR2 YSLEER. The CDR3 extends over 17 amino acids. V shed 1 base and J 0 bases; nucleotides not matched to a gene: 4. The CDR3 DNA follows: TGCGCCAGCAGCCAAGGTCTAGCGGGGACCTCCTACAATGAGCAGTTCTTC. Protein product: CASSQGLAGTSYNEQFF.

The CDR3: CASSLNRDRGLNEQFF. CDR3 DNA sequence: TGTGCCAGCAGCTTGAACCGGGACAGGGGGCTCAATGAGCAGTTCTTC. The genes are TRBV7-9 and TRBJ2-1; 12 nucleotides line up with TRBD1. The CDR3 runs 16 residues. Germline assignment: CDR1 SEHNR and CDR2 FQNEAQ (reference sequence). V dropped 3 bases and J dropped 6; count of bases not matched to a gene: 6.

This chain connects TRBV28 to TRBJ2-2, with 8 bases that match TRBD1. J lost 3 bases, V lost 3 bases, and 24 bases had no gene match. Germline CDR1 MDHEN, CDR2 SYDVKM. The CDR3 consists of 22 residues. The CDR3 protein is CASSFDRGVLVTKFWDTGELFF. The CDR3 coding sequence is TGTGCCAGCAGTTTTGACAGGGGCGTTTTGGTGACGAAGTTTTGGGACACCGGGGAGCTGTTTTTT.

V and J are TRBV6-1 and TRBJ1-5; D gene ambiguous. Looked up from germline, CDR1 is MNHNS and CDR2 is SASEGT. The V and J ends lost 4 bases and 4 bases respectively, with 11 bases between them. This CDR3 is built from 14 residues. The CDR3 is CASSAVHPNQPQHF. DNA for the CDR3: TGTGCCAGCAGTGCGGTTCACCCAAATCAGCCCCAGCATTTT.

The rearrangement uses TRBV6-6 and TRBJ2-3; 8 bases are shared with TRBD2. The CDR3 runs 16 residues. Per the germline V gene, CDR1 is MNHNY and CDR2 is SVGAGI (reference sequence). The trim removed 5 bases at V and 2 bases at J, leaving 9 bases unmatched. CDR3 coding DNA: TGTGCCAGCAGTGGACTAGCAGTCCCCCTCACAGATACGCAGTATTTT. This translates into CASSGLAVPLTDTQYF.

The chain is built from TRBV5-1 and TRBJ2-7, with D maybe TRBD2 (5 bases). Looked up from germline, CDR1 is SGHRS and CDR2 is YFSETQ. Trimming left V 5 bases short and J 2 bases short, with 14 bases between. The CDR3 sequence is 14 residues long. The CDR3 region has the DNA TGCGCCAGCAGATCTTCCGGACTCACCTACGAGCAGTACTTC. This sequence encodes CASRSSGLTYEQYF. Complete variable domain (other parts from reference TRBV5-1 and TRBJ2-7): KAGVTQTPRYLIKTRGQQVTLSCSPISGHRSVSWYQQTPGQGLQFLFEYFSETQRNKGNFPGRFSGRQFSNSRSEMNVSTLELGDSALYLCASRSSGLTYEQYFGPGTRLTVT.

This sequence joins TRBV5-6 and TRBJ2-1, with D possibly matching TRBD2 (6 bases). This CDR3 comprises 14 residues. V was cut by 4 bases and J by 2 bases, with 10 bases left in between. Germline lookup yields CDR1 SGHDT and CDR2 YYEEEE. The CDR3 nucleotides read TGTGCCAGCAGCCCCTGGACTACCTACAATGAGCAGTTCTTC. Amino acid sequence: CASSPWTTYNEQFF.

V and J are TRBV7-2 and TRBJ2-7, with D maybe TRBD2 (5 bases). CDR1 is SGHTA and CDR2 is FQGNSA in the germline V gene. Trimming left V 0 bases short and J 3 bases short, with 18 bases between. The CDR3 runs to 17 residues. The CDR3: CASSLARPSGKDYEQYF. The CDR3 nucleotides read TGTGCCAGCAGCTTAGCCAGACCCTCGGGAAAAGACTACGAGCAGTACTTC.

The J gene is TRBJ2-7, the V gene TRBV18; D remains ambiguous. V dropped 3 bases and J dropped 2 bases, with 11 bases sitting between them. CDR3 size: 14 residues. Germline values: CDR1 KGHSH, CDR2 LQKENI. This CDR3 is CASSPNPGPYEQYF. The DNA for the CDR3 is TGTGCCAGCTCACCTAACCCTGGCCCCTACGAGCAGTACTTC.

The genes are TRBV2 and TRBJ1-6; 9 bases map to TRBD1. The length of the CDR3 is 12 residues. J lost 14 bases, V lost 5 bases, and 4 bases had no gene match. Germline CDR1 SNHLY, CDR2 FYNNEI. CDR3 nucleotides: TGTGCCAGCAGTCCGGGACAGGGTTCCCTCCACTTT. It is translated as CASSPGQGSLHF. The full variable domain, its missing parts supplied by reference TRBV2 and TRBJ1-6, is EPEVTQTPSHQVTQMGQEVILRCVPISNHLYFYWYRQILGQKVEFLVSFYNNEISEKSEIFDDQFSVERPDGSNFTLKIRSTKLEDSAMYFCASSPGQGSLHFGNGTRLTVT.

The chain couples TRBV18 to TRBJ2-5; weak D call: TRBD2 (6 bases). The assigned J gene may be wrong: the sequence end matches TRBJ2-7 better. Germline lookup yields CDR1 KGHSH and CDR2 LQKENI. This CDR3 contains 16 residues. This chain's CDR3 is CASSPPSGTYPYEQYF. In nucleotides, the CDR3 is TGTGCCAGCTCACCACCGTCGGGGACTTATCCCTACGAGCAGTACTTC.